The TCR beta chain described here comes from a study of cytomegalovirus exposure and HLA in healthy donors. Note on this clone: No antigen is known for it.

Broader study findings: A further, later analysis showed that HLA-associated TCR beta chains (compared with equally common others) were more clonally expanded.

This CDR3 region has 14 residues. The V segment lost 6 bases and the J segment 8 bases; nucleotides outside the gene matches: 12. Germline V CDR1 and CDR2: SNHLY, FYNNEI. The PCR had 60 Vbeta and 13 Jbeta primers. The table came from immunoSEQ multiplex PCR; TCRdb's copy has only in-frame clones and leaves some out. The data hold 58,000 or so clones, with around 80% observed a single time. The receptor was isolated from a middle-aged woman in good health and CMV-seropositive. The chain recombines TRBV2 with TRBJ1-1; 7 nucleotides agree with TRBD1. The specimen sequenced was PBMCs. CDR3 DNA sequence: TGTGCCAGCAGCCGGATGACAGGGTATCTCGAAGCTTTCTTT. Amino acid sequence: CASSRMTGYLEAFF.